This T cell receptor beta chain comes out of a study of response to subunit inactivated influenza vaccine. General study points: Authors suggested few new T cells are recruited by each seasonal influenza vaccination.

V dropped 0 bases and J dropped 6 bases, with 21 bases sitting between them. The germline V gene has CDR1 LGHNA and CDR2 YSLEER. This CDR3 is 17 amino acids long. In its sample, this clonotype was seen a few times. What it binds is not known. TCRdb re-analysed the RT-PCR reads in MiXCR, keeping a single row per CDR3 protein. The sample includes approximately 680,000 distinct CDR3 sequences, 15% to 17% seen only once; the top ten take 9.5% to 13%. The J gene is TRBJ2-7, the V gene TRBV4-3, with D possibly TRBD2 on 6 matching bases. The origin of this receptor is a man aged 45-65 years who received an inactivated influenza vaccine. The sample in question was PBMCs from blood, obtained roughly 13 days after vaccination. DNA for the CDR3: TGCGCCAGCAGCCAAGAGGAAAGGACGGGAGTCACTGGCGAGCAGTACTTC. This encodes CASSQEERTGVTGEQYF.